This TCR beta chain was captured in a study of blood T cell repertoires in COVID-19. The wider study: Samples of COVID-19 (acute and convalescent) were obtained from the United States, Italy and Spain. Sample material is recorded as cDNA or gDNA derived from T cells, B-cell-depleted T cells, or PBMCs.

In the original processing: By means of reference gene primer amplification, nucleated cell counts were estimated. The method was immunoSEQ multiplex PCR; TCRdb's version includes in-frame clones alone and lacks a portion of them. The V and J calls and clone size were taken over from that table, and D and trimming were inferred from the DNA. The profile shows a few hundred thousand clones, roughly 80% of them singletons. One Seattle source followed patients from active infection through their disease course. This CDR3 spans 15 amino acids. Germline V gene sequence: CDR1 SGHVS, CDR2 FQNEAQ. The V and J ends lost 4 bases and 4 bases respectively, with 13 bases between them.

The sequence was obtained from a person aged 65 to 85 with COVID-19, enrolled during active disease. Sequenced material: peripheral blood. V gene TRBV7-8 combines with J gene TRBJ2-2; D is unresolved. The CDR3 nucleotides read TGTGCCAGCAGCTCGGCACCAAGCGCCACCGGGGAGCTGTTTTTT. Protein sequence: CASSSAPSATGELFF.